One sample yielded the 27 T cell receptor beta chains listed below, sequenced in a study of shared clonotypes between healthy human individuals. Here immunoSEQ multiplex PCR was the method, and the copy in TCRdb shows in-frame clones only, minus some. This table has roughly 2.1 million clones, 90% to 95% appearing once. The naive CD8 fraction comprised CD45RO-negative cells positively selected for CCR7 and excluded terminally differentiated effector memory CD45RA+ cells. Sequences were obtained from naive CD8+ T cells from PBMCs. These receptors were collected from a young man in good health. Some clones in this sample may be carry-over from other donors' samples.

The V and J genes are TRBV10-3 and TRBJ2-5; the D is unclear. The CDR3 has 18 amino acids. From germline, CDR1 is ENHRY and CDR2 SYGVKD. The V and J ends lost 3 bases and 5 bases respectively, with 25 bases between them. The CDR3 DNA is TGTGCCATCAGTGAAAAGGACGTGAGTCTGGACGAGAGGGAGACCCAGTACTTC. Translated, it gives CAISEKDVSLDERETQYF.

The CDR3 nucleotides are TGTGCCAGCAGTTGGGGACTAGCGGAGCTATACGAGCAGTACTTC. Protein product: CASSWGLAELYEQYF. The chain carries TRBV28 and TRBJ2-7; 11 nucleotides align to TRBD2. Germline CDR1 is MDHEN and CDR2 is SYDVKM. The ends lost 4 bases at V and 4 bases at J; junction bases unmatched: 6. The CDR3 totals 15 residues.

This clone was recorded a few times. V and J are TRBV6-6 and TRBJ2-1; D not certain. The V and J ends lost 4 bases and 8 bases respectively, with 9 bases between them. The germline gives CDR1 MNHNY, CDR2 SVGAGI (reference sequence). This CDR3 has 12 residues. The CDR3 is CASSSPIDEQFF. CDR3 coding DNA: TGTGCCAGCAGTTCCCCAATCGATGAGCAGTTCTTC.

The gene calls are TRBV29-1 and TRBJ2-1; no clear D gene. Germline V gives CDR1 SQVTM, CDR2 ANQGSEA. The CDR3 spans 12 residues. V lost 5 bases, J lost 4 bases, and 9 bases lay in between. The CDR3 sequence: CSVLYRYNEQFF. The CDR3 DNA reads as TGCAGCGTTCTTTACAGATACAATGAGCAGTTCTTC.

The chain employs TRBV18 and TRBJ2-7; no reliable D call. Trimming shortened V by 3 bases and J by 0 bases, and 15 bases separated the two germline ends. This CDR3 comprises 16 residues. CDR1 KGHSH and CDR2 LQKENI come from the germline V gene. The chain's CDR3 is CASSPNQAHASYEQYF. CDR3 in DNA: TGTGCCAGCTCACCCAACCAGGCCCATGCCTCCTACGAGCAGTACTTC.

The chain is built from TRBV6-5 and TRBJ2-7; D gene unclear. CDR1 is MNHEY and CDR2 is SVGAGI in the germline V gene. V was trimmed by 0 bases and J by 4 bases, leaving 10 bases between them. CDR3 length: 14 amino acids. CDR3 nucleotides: TGTGCCAGCAGTTACTCTGGCATACTGTACGAGCAGTACTTC. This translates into CASSYSGILYEQYF.

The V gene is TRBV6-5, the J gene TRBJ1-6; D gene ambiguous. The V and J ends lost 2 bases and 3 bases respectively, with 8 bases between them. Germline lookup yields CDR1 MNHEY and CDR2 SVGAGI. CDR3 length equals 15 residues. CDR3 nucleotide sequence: TGTGCCAGCAGTTACAGGGATAACTATAATTCACCCCTCCACTTT. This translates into CASSYRDNYNSPLHF.

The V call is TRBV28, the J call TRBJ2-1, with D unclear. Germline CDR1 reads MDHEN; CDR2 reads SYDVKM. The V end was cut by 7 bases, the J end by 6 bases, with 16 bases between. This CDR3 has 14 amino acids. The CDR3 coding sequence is TGTGCCAGCACCCCTATAGGATACTTCAATGAGCAGTTCTTC. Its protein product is CASTPIGYFNEQFF.

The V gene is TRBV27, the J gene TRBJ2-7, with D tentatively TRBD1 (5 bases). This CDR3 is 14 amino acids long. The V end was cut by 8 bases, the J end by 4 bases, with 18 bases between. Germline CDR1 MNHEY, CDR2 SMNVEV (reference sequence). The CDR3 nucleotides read TGTGCCAGCCGGACAAGGGGAAATTCATACGAGCAGTACTTC. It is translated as CASRTRGNSYEQYF.

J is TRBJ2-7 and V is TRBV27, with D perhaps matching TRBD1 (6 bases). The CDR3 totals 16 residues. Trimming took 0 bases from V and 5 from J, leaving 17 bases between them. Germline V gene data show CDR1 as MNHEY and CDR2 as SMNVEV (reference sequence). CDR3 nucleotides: TGTGCCAGCAGTTTATCGATTACCCCAGGGGCCCACGAGCAGTACTTC. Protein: CASSLSITPGAHEQYF.

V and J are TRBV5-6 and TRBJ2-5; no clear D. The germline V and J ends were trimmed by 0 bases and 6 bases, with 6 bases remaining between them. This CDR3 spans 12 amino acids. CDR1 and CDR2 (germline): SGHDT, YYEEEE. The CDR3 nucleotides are TGTGCCAGCAGCTTGGGGACGAAGACCCAGTACTTC. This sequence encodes CASSLGTKTQYF. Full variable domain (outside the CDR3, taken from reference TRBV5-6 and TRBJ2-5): DAGVTQSPTHLIKTRGQQVTLRCSPKSGHDTVSWYQQALGQGPQFIFQYYEEEERQRGNFPDRFSGHQFPNYSSELNVNALLLGDSALYLCASSLGTKTQYFGPGTRLLVL.

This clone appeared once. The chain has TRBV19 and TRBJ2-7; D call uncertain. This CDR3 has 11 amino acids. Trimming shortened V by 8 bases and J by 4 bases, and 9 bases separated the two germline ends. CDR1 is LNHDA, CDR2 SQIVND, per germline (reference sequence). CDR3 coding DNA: TGTGCCAGTGGGGATTGGTACGAGCAGTACTTC. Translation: CASGDWYEQYF.

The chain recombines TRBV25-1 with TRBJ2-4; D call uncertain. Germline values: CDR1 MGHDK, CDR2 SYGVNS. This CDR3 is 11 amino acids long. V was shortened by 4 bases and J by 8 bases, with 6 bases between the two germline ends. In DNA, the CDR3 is TGTGCCAGCAGTGGACCTGACATTCAGTACTTC. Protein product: CASSGPDIQYF.

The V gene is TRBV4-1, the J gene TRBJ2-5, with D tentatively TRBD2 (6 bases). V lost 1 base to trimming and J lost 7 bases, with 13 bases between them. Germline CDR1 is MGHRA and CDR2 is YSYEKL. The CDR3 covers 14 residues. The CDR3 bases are TGCGCCAGCAGCCAAGTGGCGGGATTGGGGACCCAGTACTTC. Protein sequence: CASSQVAGLGTQYF.

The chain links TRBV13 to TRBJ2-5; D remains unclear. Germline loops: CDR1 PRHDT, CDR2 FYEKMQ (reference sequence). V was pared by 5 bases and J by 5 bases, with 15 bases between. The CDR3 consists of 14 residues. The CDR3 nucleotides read TGTGCCAGCAGCAGAAGACGGGCGCGGGAGACCCAGTACTTC. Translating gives CASSRRRARETQYF. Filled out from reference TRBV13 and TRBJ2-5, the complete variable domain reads AAGVIQSPRHLIKEKRETATLKCYPIPRHDTVYWYQQGPGQDPQFLISFYEKMQSDKGSIPDRFSAQQFSDYHSELNMSSLELGDSALYFCASSRRRARETQYFGPGTRLLVL.

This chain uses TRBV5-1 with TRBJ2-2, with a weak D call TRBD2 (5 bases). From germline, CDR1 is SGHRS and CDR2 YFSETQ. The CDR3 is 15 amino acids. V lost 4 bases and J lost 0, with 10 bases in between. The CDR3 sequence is CASSERIPNTGELFF. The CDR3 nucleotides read TGCGCCAGCAGCGAGCGGATCCCGAACACCGGGGAGCTGTTTTTT.

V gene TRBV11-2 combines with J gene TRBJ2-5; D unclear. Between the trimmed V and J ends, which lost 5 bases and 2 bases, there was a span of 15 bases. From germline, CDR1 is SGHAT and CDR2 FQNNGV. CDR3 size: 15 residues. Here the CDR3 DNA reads TGTGCCAGCAGCGGCCTCTGGTTTGGACAAGAGACCCAGTACTTC. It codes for CASSGLWFGQETQYF.

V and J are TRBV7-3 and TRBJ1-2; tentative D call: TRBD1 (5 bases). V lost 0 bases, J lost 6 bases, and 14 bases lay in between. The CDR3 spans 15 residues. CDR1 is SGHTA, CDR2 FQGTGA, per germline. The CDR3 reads CASSLTGRVGDGYTF. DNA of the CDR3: TGTGCCAGCAGCTTAACAGGCAGGGTCGGGGATGGCTACACCTTC.

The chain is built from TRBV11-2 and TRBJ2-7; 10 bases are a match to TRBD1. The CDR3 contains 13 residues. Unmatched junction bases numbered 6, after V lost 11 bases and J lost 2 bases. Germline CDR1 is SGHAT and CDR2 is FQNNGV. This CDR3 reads CAGGGQGPYEQYF. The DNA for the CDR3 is TGTGCCGGGGGGGGACAGGGGCCCTACGAGCAGTACTTC.

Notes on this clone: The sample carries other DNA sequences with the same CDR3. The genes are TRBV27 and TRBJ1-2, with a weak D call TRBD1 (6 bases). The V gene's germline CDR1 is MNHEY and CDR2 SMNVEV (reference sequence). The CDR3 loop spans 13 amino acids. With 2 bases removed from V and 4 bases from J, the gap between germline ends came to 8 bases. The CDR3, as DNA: TGTGCCAGCAGTTTAGGACAGACCTATGGCTACACCTTC. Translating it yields CASSLGQTYGYTF.

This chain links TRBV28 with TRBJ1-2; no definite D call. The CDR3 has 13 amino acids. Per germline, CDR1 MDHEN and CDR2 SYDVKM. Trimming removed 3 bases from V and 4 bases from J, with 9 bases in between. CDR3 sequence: CASSFSRVYGYTF. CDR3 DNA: TGTGCCAGCAGTTTTTCTAGGGTCTATGGCTACACCTTC.

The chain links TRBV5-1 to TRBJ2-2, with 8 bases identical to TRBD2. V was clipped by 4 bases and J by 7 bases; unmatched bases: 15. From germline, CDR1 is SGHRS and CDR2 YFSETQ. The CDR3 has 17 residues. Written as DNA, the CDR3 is TGCGCCAGCAGCCCGACGAGGAGCGGGAGAGCTAACGGGGAGCTGTTTTTT. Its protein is CASSPTRSGRANGELFF.

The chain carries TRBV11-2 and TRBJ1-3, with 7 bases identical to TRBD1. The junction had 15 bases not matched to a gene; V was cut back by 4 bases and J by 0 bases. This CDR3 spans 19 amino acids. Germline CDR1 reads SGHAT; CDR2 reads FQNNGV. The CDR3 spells CASSYPHPRGQPSGNTIYF. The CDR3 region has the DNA TGTGCCAGCAGCTACCCGCACCCGAGGGGGCAACCCTCTGGAAACACCATATATTTT.

The CDR3 loop is CASSLVQGAKYTEAFF. The CDR3, as DNA: TGTGCCAGCAGCTTAGTGCAGGGGGCTAAGTACACTGAAGCTTTCTTT. The rearrangement joins TRBV11-2 to TRBJ1-1; 8 bases map to TRBD1. This CDR3 has 16 amino acids. In germline, CDR1 is SGHAT, CDR2 FQNNGV. Germline trimming cut 1 base from V and 3 bases from J; bases unmatched to any gene: 7.

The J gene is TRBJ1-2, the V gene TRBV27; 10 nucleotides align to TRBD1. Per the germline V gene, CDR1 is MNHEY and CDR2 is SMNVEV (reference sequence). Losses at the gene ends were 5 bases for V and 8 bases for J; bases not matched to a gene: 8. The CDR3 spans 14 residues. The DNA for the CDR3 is TGTGCCAGCAGTGTTCGACAGGGGGCGTGGGGCTACACCTTC. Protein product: CASSVRQGAWGYTF.

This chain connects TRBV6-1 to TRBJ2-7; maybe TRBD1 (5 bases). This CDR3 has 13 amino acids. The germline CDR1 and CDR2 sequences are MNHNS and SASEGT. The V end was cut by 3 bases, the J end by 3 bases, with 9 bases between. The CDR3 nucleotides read TGTGCCAGCAGTGATGCAGGGAACTACGAGCAGTACTTC. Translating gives CASSDAGNYEQYF.

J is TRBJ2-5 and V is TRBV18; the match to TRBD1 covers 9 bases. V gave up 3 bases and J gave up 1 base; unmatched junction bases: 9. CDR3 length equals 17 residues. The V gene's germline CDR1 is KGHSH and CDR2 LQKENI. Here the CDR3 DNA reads TGTGCCAGCTCACCTACTAGGACAGGGGCCGGCCAAGAGACCCAGTACTTC. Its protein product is CASSPTRTGAGQETQYF.